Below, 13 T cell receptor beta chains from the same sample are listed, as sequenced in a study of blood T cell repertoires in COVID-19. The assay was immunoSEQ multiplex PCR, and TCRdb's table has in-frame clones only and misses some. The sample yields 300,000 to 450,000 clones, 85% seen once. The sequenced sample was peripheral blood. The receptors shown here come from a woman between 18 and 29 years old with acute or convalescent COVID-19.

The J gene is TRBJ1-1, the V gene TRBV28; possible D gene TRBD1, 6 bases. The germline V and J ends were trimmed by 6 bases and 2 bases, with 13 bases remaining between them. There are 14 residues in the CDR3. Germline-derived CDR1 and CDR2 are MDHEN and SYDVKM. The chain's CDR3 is CASRSTGSNTEAFF. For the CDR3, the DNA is TGTGCCAGCAGGTCAACAGGGTCCAACACTGAAGCTTTCTTT.

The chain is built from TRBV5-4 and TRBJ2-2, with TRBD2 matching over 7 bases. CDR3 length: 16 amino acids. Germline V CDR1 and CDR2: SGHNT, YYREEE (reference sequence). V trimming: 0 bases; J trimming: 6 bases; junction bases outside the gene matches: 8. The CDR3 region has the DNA TGTGCCAGCAGCTTGGTTCGCGGGAGTGGTTCCGGGGAGCTGTTTTTT. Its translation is CASSLVRGSGSGELFF. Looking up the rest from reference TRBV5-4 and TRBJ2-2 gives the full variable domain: ETGVTQSPTHLIKTRGQQVTLRCSSQSGHNTVSWYQQALGQGPQFIFQYYREEENGRGNFPPRFSGLQFPNYSSELNVNALELDDSALYLCASSLVRGSGSGELFFGEGSRLTVL.

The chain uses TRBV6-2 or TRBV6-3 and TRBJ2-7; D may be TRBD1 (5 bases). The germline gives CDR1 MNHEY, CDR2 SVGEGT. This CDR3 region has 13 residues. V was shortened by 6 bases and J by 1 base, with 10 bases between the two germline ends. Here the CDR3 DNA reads TGTGCCAGCAGCCCTACAGGTTCCTACGAGCAGTACTTC. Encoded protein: CASSPTGSYEQYF.

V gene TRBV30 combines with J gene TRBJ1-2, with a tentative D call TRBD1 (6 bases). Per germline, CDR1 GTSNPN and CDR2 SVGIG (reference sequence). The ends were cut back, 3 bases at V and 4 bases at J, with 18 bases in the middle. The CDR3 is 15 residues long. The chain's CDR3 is CAWSPGGGDSYGYTF. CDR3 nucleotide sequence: TGTGCCTGGAGCCCCGGAGGGGGGGATAGCTATGGCTACACCTTC. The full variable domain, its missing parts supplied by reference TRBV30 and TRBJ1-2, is SQTIHQWPATLVQPVGSPLSLECTVEGTSNPNLYWYRQAAGRGLQLLFYSVGIGQISSEVPQNLSASRPQDRQFILSSKKLLLSDSGFYLCAWSPGGGDSYGYTFGSGTRLTVV.

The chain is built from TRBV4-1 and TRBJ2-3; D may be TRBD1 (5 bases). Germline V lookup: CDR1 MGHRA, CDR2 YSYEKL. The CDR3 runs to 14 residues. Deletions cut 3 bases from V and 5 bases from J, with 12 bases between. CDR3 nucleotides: TGCGCCAGCAGCCAGATAGGGGTGGGAGATACGCAGTATTTT. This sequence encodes CASSQIGVGDTQYF.

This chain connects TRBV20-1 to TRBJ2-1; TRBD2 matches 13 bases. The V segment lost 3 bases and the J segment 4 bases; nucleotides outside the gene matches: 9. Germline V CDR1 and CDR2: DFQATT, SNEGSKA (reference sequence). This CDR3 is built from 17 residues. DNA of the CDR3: TGCAGTGCTAGTGCGGGACTAGCGGGGCCGCTATACAATGAGCAGTTCTTC. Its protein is CSASAGLAGPLYNEQFF.

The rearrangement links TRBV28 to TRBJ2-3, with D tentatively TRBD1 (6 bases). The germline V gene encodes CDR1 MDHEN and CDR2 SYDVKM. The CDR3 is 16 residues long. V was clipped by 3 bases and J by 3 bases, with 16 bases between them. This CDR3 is CASSFYTRRGTDTQYF. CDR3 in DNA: TGTGCCAGCAGTTTTTATACCCGCAGGGGTACAGATACGCAGTATTTT.

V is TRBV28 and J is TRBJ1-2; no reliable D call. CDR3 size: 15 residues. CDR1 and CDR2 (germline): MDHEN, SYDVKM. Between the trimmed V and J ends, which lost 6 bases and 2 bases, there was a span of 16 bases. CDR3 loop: CASSLPPGNNYGYTF. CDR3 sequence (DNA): TGTGCCAGCAGCCTACCCCCCGGGAACAACTATGGCTACACCTTC.

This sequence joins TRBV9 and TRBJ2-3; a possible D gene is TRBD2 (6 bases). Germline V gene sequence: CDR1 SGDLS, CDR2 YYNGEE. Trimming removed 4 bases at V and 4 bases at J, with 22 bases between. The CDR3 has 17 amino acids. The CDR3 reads CASSFHRDLGVPDTQYF. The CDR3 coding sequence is TGTGCCAGCAGCTTCCACCGGGACTTGGGGGTGCCAGATACGCAGTATTTT.

CDR3: CARSGWSNQPQHF. The CDR3 nucleotides read TGTGCCAGATCGGGGTGGAGCAATCAGCCCCAGCATTTT. The V call is TRBV13, the J call TRBJ1-5; D is unresolved. Germline CDR1 reads PRHDT; CDR2 reads FYEKMQ (reference sequence). The CDR3 has 13 residues. Trimming cost V 9 bases and J 1 base, with 10 bases left between them.

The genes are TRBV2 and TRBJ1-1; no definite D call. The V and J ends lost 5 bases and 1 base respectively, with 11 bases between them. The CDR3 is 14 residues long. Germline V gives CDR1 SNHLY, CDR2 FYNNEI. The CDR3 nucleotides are TGTGCCAGCAGTTCTGAGGGTCCGAACACTGAAGCTTTCTTT. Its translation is CASSSEGPNTEAFF.

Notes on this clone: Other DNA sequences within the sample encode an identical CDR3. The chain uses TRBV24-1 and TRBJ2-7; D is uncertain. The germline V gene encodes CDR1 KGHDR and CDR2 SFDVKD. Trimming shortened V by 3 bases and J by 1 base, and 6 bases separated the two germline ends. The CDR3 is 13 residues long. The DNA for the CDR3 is TGTGCCACCAGTGATCCGGTTTCCTACGAGCAGTACTTC. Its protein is CATSDPVSYEQYF.

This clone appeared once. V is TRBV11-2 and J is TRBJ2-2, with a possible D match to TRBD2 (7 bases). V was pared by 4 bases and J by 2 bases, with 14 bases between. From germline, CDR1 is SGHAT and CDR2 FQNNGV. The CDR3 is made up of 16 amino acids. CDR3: CASSSWGGPNTGELFF. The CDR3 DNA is TGTGCCAGCAGCTCGTGGGGGGGGCCCAACACCGGGGAGCTGTTTTTT.